This TCR beta chain emerged from a study of CD8+ T cells in alopecia areata. Study details: Affected scalp percentage set treated patients' severity scores. Study findings and constraints: Alphabeta T cells residing in normal skin are also sequenced in scalp samples.

Specified treatment: oral pan-JAK inhibitor, 5-10 mg twice daily. The authors extracted RNA and reverse transcribed it into cDNA as the sequencing template. Method: immunoSEQ multiplex PCR; TCRdb's copy keeps in-frame clones and lacks some. The table lists about 130,000 clones, 45% to 65% of them singletons. A word on this clone: Its specificity is not known.

Between the trimmed V and J ends, which lost 6 bases and 8 bases, there was a span of 17 bases. Germline CDR1 is SGHVS and CDR2 is FNYEAQ. This CDR3 comprises 14 residues. V and J are TRBV7-6 and TRBJ2-1; the D is unclear. The TCR was taken from a human donor with alopecia areata. This specimen was CD8+ T cells sorted from blood, taken at week 4, from a patient treated with tofacitinib. The CDR3 spells CASSYSSLLDEQFF. The CDR3 coding sequence is TGTGCCAGCAGTTACTCCTCCCTCTTGGATGAGCAGTTCTTC. The whole variable domain, filled in from reference TRBV7-6 and TRBJ2-1, reads GAGVSQSPRYKVTKRGQDVALRCDPISGHVSLYWYRQALGQGPEFLTYFNYEAQQDKSGLPNDRFSAERPEGSISTLTIQRTEQRDSAMYRCASSYSSLLDEQFFGPGTRLTVL.